This T cell receptor beta chain was profiled in a study of shared clonotypes between healthy human individuals. Repertoires were generated with immunoSEQ multiplex PCR, while TCRdb's copy carries only in-frame clones and drops some. The table has 1,100,000 or so clones, about four fifths seen once. V dropped 2 bases and J dropped 1 base, with 5 bases sitting between them. CDR1 GTSNPN and CDR2 SVGIG come from the germline V gene (reference sequence). CDR3 length: 13 residues. This sequence originates from a man between 18 and 29 years old in good health. Some clones in this sample may be carry-over from other donors' samples. Input material: memory CD4+ T cells from PBMCs. Specified subset: CD45RA-negative fraction. The chain links TRBV30 to TRBJ2-2, with D unresolved. In nucleotides, the CDR3 is TGTGCCTGGAGTACGAAGAACACCGGGGAGCTGTTTTTT. It specifies CAWSTKNTGELFF.